This paragraph reports one T cell receptor (beta chain). What it binds is not known. Trimming at V came to 1 base and at J to 1 base, leaving 2 bases not matched to a gene. This CDR3 has 15 residues. The V gene's germline CDR1 is MGHRA and CDR2 YSYEKL. This sample is part of a study of T cells in localized non-small cell lung cancer. Study-wide results and limits: Investigators sequenced only a single tumor region, leaving heterogeneity possible. Within adjacent lung there appeared a median roughly 60 of the top 100 tumor clones.

Data came from immunoSEQ multiplex PCR; TCRdb stores just in-frame clones and leaves some out. The data contain some 2,700 clones, about 30% of them seen just once; the ten biggest clones take up approximately 17%. The sample consisted of normal lung tissue next to the tumor, taken before any cancer treatment. The chain combines TRBV4-1 with TRBJ2-7; 9 bases are shared with TRBD1. The receptor was isolated from a woman aged 40 to 75 with stage II squamous cell lung carcinoma. The CDR3 is CASSQGDRASYEQYF. CDR3 nucleotides: TGCGCCAGCAGCCAAGGGGACAGGGCATCCTACGAGCAGTACTTC.